The source of this T cell receptor beta chain is a study of CD8+CD57+ T cells in acquired aplastic anemia. Findings and caveats of the study: The number of CD8+ CDR3 sequences shared by patients and controls was 25 to 35.

CDR1 and CDR2 (germline): ENHRY, SYGVKD. This CDR3 has 16 amino acids. The germline V and J ends were trimmed by 2 bases and 2 bases, with 13 bases remaining between them. Genomic DNA constituted the template upon which TCR beta VDJ and CDR3 profiling was performed. From the reads, TCRdb called clonotypes with MiXCR, one entry per CDR3 protein. The sample has 150,000 to 200,000 distinct CDR3 sequences, around 65% seen once. Points on this clonotype: Its cognate antigen is unknown.

The clonotype comes from a human donor with severe aplastic anemia or a healthy control (not recorded which). Sequencing was carried out using sorted CD4+, CD8+, or CD8+CD57+ T cells (not recorded which) from PBMCs. This chain uses TRBV10-3 with TRBJ1-5, with D unclear. CDR3 sequence: CAISENEFKGNQPQHF. In nucleotides, the CDR3 is TGTGCCATCAGTGAGAATGAATTTAAGGGCAATCAGCCCCAGCATTTT.